The 26 T cell receptor beta chains presented below share a single source sample, sequenced in a study of beta chain features in type 1 diabetes. Study-wide points: A moderate, significant TCRB CDR3 shortening appeared in type 1 diabetes across four CD4+ subsets.

The isolated RNA, all of it, was reverse transcribed, so expressed TCRB transcripts were what got sequenced. Only in-frame clones appear in the TCRdb table, and some are missing; sequencing was by immunoSEQ multiplex PCR. The sample yields around 150,000 clones, roughly 9% seen once. These TCRs' antigens remain unknown. The sequenced sample was central memory CD4+ T cells from blood. The origin of the receptors is a woman under 40 with type 1 diabetes.

CDR3 region: CASSYTTGTEAFF. The CDR3 DNA reads TGTGCCAGCAGCTACACGACAGGCACTGAAGCTTTCTTT. J is TRBJ1-1 and V is TRBV7-2; possibly TRBD1 for D (6 bases). The CDR3 sequence is 13 residues long. V was shortened by 4 bases and J by 4 bases, with 10 bases between the two germline ends. CDR1 and CDR2 (germline): SGHTA, FQGNSA.

The chain carries TRBV5-4 and TRBJ2-3; D unresolved. Germline CDR1 and CDR2: SGHNT and YYREEE (reference sequence). V lost 2 bases, J lost 6 bases, and 7 bases lay in between. The CDR3 runs 12 residues. The CDR3 DNA is TGTGCCAGCAGCTTCGCGTGGGATACGCAGTATTTT. Protein product: CASSFAWDTQYF.

The chain links TRBV20-1 to TRBJ1-2, with D maybe TRBD1 (6 bases). CDR1 and CDR2 (germline): DFQATT, SNEGSKA (reference sequence). The CDR3 runs 11 residues. V lost 1 base and J lost 6, with 6 bases in between. CDR3 DNA: TGCAGTGCTAGAGGACAGGATGGCTACACCTTC. Translating gives CSARGQDGYTF.

The sample holds a few counts of this clone. The gene calls are TRBV18 and TRBJ1-3; D gene ambiguous. The V end was cut by 1 base, the J end by 0 bases, with 7 bases between. This CDR3 region has 15 residues. Germline V CDR1 and CDR2: KGHSH, LQKENI. The CDR3 DNA sequence: TGTGCCAGCTCACCACTACAGACCTCTGGAAACACCATATATTTT. Protein product: CASSPLQTSGNTIYF.

The J gene is TRBJ2-1, the V gene TRBV28; 10 bases are shared with TRBD2. Germline loops: CDR1 MDHEN, CDR2 SYDVKM. This CDR3 comprises 15 residues. The V gene end was trimmed by 5 bases and the J gene end by 9 bases; junction bases not matched to a gene: 10. The CDR3 DNA is TGTGCCAGCAGTCAACTAGCGGGGACTGGTCCTGAGCAGTTCTTC. Protein: CASSQLAGTGPEQFF.

V is TRBV7-8 and J is TRBJ1-1, with D possibly matching TRBD1 (5 bases). The CDR3 is 13 residues long. Germline values: CDR1 SGHVS, CDR2 FQNEAQ. Trimming cost V 2 bases and J 6 bases, with 10 bases left between them. Here the CDR3 reads CASSLFRVAEAFF. The DNA of the CDR3 is TGTGCCAGCAGCTTATTCAGGGTCGCTGAAGCTTTCTTT.

This chain uses TRBV30 with TRBJ1-5; D is perhaps TRBD1 (6 bases). The CDR3 has 15 residues. Germline loops: CDR1 GTSNPN, CDR2 SVGIG (reference sequence). Trimming left V 1 base short and J 7 bases short, with 17 bases between. CDR3 sequence: CAWSDTNRDGQPQHF. In DNA form, the CDR3 reads TGTGCCTGGAGTGATACAAACAGGGACGGGCAGCCCCAGCATTTT.

This clone appeared a few times. The V call is TRBV5-1, the J call TRBJ2-3; TRBD2 agrees at 7 bases. J lost 6 bases, V lost 5 bases, and 9 bases had no gene match. Germline V lookup: CDR1 SGHRS, CDR2 YFSETQ. The CDR3 contains 14 residues. CDR3 coding DNA: TGCGCCAGCAGTTTTAGCGGGCCCAGGGATACGCAGTATTTT. Translation gives CASSFSGPRDTQYF.

This clone turned up a few times. The chain has TRBV29-1 and TRBJ1-2; possible D gene TRBD1, 6 bases. Trimming took off 3 bases at V and 4 bases at J, with 15 bases between the two ends. The CDR3 spans 14 residues. The germline V gene has CDR1 SQVTM and CDR2 ANQGSEA. The CDR3 here is CSVEGGAESYGYTF. The CDR3 nucleotides read TGCAGCGTTGAGGGGGGGGCGGAGAGCTATGGCTACACCTTC.

This clone was seen only a few times. This chain links TRBV7-3 with TRBJ2-5, with 8 nucleotides matching TRBD1. This CDR3 is 14 amino acids long. The germline gives CDR1 SGHTA, CDR2 FQGTGA. The V and J ends lost 5 bases and 0 bases, in that order; junction bases with no gene match: 2. In DNA form, the CDR3 reads TGTGCCAGCAGCAGGGACAGGTACCAAGAGACCCAGTACTTC. It is translated as CASSRDRYQETQYF.

This clone occurred a few times. The chain carries TRBV4-1 and TRBJ2-5; 11 bases map to TRBD2. The germline CDR1 and CDR2 sequences are MGHRA and YSYEKL. V was clipped by 5 bases and J by 4 bases; unmatched bases: 12. The CDR3 loop spans 17 amino acids. CDR3 DNA sequence: TGCGCCAGCAGCATCGGGACTAGCGGCCACTTCGGAGAGACCCAGTACTTC. This encodes CASSIGTSGHFGETQYF.

In its sample, this clone was seen a few times. The gene calls are TRBV20-1 and TRBJ1-1; D unresolved. V lost 0 bases, J lost 9 bases, and 5 bases lay in between. The CDR3 spans 10 residues. Germline V gene sequence: CDR1 DFQATT, CDR2 SNEGSKA (reference sequence). CDR3 sequence reads: CSARDPKAFF. The CDR3 bases are TGCAGTGCTAGAGACCCTAAAGCTTTCTTT.

The chain combines TRBV4-2 with TRBJ1-3; a possible D gene is TRBD1 (5 bases). The CDR3 totals 16 residues. The germline CDR1 and CDR2 sequences are LGHNA and YNFKEQ. V was clipped by 4 bases and J by 0 bases, with 13 bases between them. The CDR3 here is CASSPVDRHSGNTIYF. As DNA, the CDR3 is TGTGCCAGCAGCCCGGTCGACAGACACTCTGGAAACACCATATATTTT.

The chain couples TRBV7-9 to TRBJ2-1, with TRBD2 matching over 7 bases. Germline CDR1 and CDR2: SEHNR and FQNEAQ (reference sequence). J lost 10 bases, V lost 5 bases, and 8 bases had no gene match. CDR3 length: 13 residues. CDR3 nucleotides: TGTGCCAGCAGCCTCGCTGGGGGAGGGGAGCAGTTCTTC. This translates into CASSLAGGGEQFF.

V and J are TRBV2 and TRBJ2-1; TRBD1 matches 9 bases. Germline V gene sequence: CDR1 SNHLY, CDR2 FYNNEI. V gave up 5 bases and J gave up 13 bases; unmatched junction bases: 9. This CDR3 has 13 residues. The CDR3 protein is CASSTRTGADQFF. The CDR3 nucleotides are TGTGCCAGCAGTACTCGGACAGGGGCTGACCAGTTCTTC. Variable domain in full (rest from reference TRBV2 and TRBJ2-1): EPEVTQTPSHQVTQMGQEVILRCVPISNHLYFYWYRQILGQKVEFLVSFYNNEISEKSEIFDDQFSVERPDGSNFTLKIRSTKLEDSAMYFCASSTRTGADQFFGPGTRLTVL.

The chain employs TRBV18 and TRBJ2-7; D may be TRBD2 (7 bases). V lost 6 bases to trimming and J lost 7 bases, with 16 bases between them. The CDR3 is made up of 13 amino acids. Per the germline V gene, CDR1 is KGHSH and CDR2 is LQKENI. The CDR3 sequence: CASSEGGDEEQYF. Here the CDR3 DNA reads TGTGCCAGCTCCGAAGGGGGGGATGAAGAGCAGTACTTC.

V and J are TRBV9 and TRBJ2-1; 8 bases match TRBD2. Trimming cost V 2 bases and J 8 bases; bases outside gene matches: 6. CDR1 and CDR2 (germline): SGDLS, YYNGEE. CDR3 size: 14 residues. DNA for the CDR3: TGTGCCAGCAGCGTGTCCGGGACTAGTGATGAGCAGTTCTTC. Its protein product is CASSVSGTSDEQFF.

The chain employs TRBV7-6 and TRBJ1-1; TRBD1 is a possible D gene (5 bases). Germline assignment: CDR1 SGHVS and CDR2 FNYEAQ. V gave up 1 base and J gave up 1 base, with 10 bases separating them. The CDR3 runs 15 residues. CDR3 amino acids: CASSLGGVRNTEAFF. The CDR3 region has the DNA TGTGCCAGCAGCTTAGGGGGGGTCCGGAACACTGAAGCTTTCTTT. The variable domain in full, with the rest retrieved from reference TRBV7-6 and TRBJ1-1, is GAGVSQSPRYKVTKRGQDVALRCDPISGHVSLYWYRQALGQGPEFLTYFNYEAQQDKSGLPNDRFSAERPEGSISTLTIQRTEQRDSAMYRCASSLGGVRNTEAFFGQGTRLTVV.

This clone occurred a few times. The rearrangement uses TRBV7-2 and TRBJ1-5; D is uncertain. The CDR3 is made up of 13 amino acids. Germline CDR1 and CDR2: SGHTA and FQGNSA. V was shortened by 6 bases and J by 6 bases, with 12 bases between the two germline ends. Written as DNA, the CDR3 is TGTGCCAGCAGAAAAGTAGGGAGTCAGCCCCAGCATTTT. Its translation is CASRKVGSQPQHF.

This clone turned up a few times. V is TRBV7-2 and J is TRBJ1-2; the D gene is possibly TRBD1 (6 bases). Trimming removed 5 bases from V and 4 bases from J, with 8 bases in between. Germline V gene data show CDR1 as SGHTA and CDR2 as FQGNSA. The CDR3 consists of 12 residues. The CDR3 DNA reads TGTGCCAGCAGCGTACAGGGCTATGGCTACACCTTC. Amino acid sequence: CASSVQGYGYTF. The entire variable domain, with the rest obtained from reference TRBV7-2 and TRBJ1-2, is as follows: GAGVSQSPSNKVTEKGKDVELRCDPISGHTALYWYRQSLGQGLEFLIYFQGNSAPDKSGLPSDRFSAERTGGSVSTLTIQRTQQEDSAVYLCASSVQGYGYTFGSGTRLTVV.

This clone has a handful of counts. The genes are TRBV19 and TRBJ1-3; D gene uncertain. Germline-derived CDR1 and CDR2 are LNHDA and SQIVND (reference sequence). The CDR3 loop spans 13 amino acids. V was cut by 6 bases and J by 4 bases, with 10 bases left in between. For the CDR3, the DNA is TGTGCCAGTAGGCGGGCAGTCGGAAACACCATATATTTT. It translates to CASRRAVGNTIYF.

Ten or more counts support this clone. The chain is built from TRBV19 and TRBJ1-4; TRBD1 agrees at 7 bases. CDR1 LNHDA and CDR2 SQIVND come from the germline V gene (reference sequence). The CDR3 sequence is 12 residues long. J gave up 14 bases and V 6 bases, and 9 bases lay outside the gene matches. CDR3 sequence (DNA): TGTGCCAGTAGGCAGACAGGGCAGAGGCTGTTTTTT. This sequence encodes CASRQTGQRLFF.

V is TRBV5-1 and J is TRBJ2-1, with 7 bases aligning to TRBD1. Trimming removed 5 bases from V and 6 bases from J; junction bases left unmatched: 5. The CDR3 has 13 amino acids. Germline loops: CDR1 SGHRS, CDR2 YFSETQ. CDR3 protein: CASSQGVRNEQFF. CDR3 sequence (DNA): TGCGCCAGCAGTCAGGGGGTGCGCAATGAGCAGTTCTTC.

The chain has TRBV28 and TRBJ1-2; the D gene is possibly TRBD1 (5 bases). V lost 7 bases and J lost 3, with 12 bases in between. The CDR3 totals 13 residues. Germline CDR1 reads MDHEN; CDR2 reads SYDVKM. The CDR3 DNA reads TGTGCCAGCATCCCGGGGGGTGACTATGGCTACACCTTC. This gives the protein CASIPGGDYGYTF.

This clone was found a few times. V gene TRBV13 combines with J gene TRBJ2-7; D is perhaps TRBD1 (5 bases). Germline loops: CDR1 PRHDT, CDR2 FYEKMQ (reference sequence). The CDR3 runs to 12 residues. Trimming shortened V by 5 bases and J by 3 bases, and 8 bases separated the two germline ends. The CDR3 DNA reads as TGTGCCAGCAGCGTCACAGGCTACGAGCAGTACTTC. Its protein product is CASSVTGYEQYF.

This clone appeared a few times. The chain has TRBV28 and TRBJ1-1, with 11 bases identical to TRBD1. The CDR3 is 15 residues long. V lost 5 bases to trimming and J lost 7 bases; unmatched junction nucleotides: 9. The germline V gene encodes CDR1 MDHEN and CDR2 SYDVKM. The CDR3 DNA sequence: TGTGCCAGCAGTGTTCCGGGACAGGGGGATGATGAAGCTTTCTTT. This codes for CASSVPGQGDDEAFF.